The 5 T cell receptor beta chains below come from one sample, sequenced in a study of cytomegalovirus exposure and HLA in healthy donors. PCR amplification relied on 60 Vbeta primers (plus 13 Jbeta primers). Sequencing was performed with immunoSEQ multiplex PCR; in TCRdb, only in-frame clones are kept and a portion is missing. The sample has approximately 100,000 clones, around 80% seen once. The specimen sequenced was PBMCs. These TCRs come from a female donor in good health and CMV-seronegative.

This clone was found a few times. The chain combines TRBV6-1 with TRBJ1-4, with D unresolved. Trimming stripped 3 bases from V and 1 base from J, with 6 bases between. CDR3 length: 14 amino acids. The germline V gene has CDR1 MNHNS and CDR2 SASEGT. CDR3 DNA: TGTGCCAGCAGTGACTCGGGAACTAATGAAAAACTGTTTTTT. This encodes CASSDSGTNEKLFF.

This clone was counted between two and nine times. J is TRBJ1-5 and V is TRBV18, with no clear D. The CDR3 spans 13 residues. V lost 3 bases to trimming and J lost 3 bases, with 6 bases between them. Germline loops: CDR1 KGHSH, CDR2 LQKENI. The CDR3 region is CASSPADNQPQHF. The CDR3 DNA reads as TGTGCCAGCTCACCCGCGGACAATCAGCCCCAGCATTTT.

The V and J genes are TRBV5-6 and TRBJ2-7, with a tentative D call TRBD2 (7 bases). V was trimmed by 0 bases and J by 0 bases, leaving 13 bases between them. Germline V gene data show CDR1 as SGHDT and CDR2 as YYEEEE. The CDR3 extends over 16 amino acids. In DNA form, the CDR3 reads TGTGCCAGCAGCTTGGGACGGGGGGCTAGCTCCTACGAGCAGTACTTC. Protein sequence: CASSLGRGASSYEQYF. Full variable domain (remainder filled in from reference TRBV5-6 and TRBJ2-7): DAGVTQSPTHLIKTRGQQVTLRCSPKSGHDTVSWYQQALGQGPQFIFQYYEEEERQRGNFPDRFSGHQFPNYSSELNVNALLLGDSALYLCASSLGRGASSYEQYFGPGTRLTVT.

The CDR3 nucleotides are TGCGCCAGCAGCCAAGTGAGGCGCTCTGGGGCCAACGTCCTGACTTTC. As protein: CASSQVRRSGANVLTF. The chain carries TRBV4-1 and TRBJ2-6; D gene unclear. Trimming shortened V by 1 base and J by 0 bases, and 7 bases separated the two germline ends. The CDR3 has 16 residues. Germline V lookup: CDR1 MGHRA, CDR2 YSYEKL.

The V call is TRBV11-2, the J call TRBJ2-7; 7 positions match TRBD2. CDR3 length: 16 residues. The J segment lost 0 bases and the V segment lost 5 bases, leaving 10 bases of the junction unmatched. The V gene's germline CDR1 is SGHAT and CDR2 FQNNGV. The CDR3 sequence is CASSLGGGKTSYEQYF. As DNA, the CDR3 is TGTGCCAGCAGCCTTGGGGGGGGGAAGACCTCCTACGAGCAGTACTTC. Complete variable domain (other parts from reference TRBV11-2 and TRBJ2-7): EAGVAQSPRYKIIEKRQSVAFWCNPISGHATLYWYQQILGQGPKLLIQFQNNGVVDDSQLPKDRFSAERLKGVDSTLKIQPAKLEDSAVYLCASSLGGGKTSYEQYFGPGTRLTVT.